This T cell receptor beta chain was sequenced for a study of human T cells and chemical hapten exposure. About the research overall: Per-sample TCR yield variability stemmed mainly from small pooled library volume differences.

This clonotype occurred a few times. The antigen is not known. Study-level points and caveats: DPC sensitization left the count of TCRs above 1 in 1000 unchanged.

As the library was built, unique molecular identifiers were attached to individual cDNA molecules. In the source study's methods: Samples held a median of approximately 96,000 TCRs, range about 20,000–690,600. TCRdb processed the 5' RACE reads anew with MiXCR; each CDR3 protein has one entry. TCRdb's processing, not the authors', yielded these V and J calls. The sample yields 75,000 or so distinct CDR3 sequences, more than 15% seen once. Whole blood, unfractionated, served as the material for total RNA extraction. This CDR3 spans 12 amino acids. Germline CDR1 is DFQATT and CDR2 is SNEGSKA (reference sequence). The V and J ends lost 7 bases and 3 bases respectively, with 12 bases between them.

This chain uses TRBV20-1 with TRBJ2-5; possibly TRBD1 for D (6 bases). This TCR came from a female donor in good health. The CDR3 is CSGAQGKETQYF. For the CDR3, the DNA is TGCAGTGGGGCACAGGGAAAAGAGACCCAGTACTTC.